This TCR beta chain derives from a study of shared clonotypes between healthy human individuals. The CDR3 length is 12 residues. Trimming shortened V by 1 base and J by 8 bases, and 8 bases separated the two germline ends. Germline lookup yields CDR1 MNHEY and CDR2 SVGAGI. Some clones are missing from TCRdb's copy, which holds only in-frame ones; the method was immunoSEQ multiplex PCR. The table records some 1,100,000 clones, about four fifths of them present only once. Remarks on this clone: The sample carries other DNA sequences with the same CDR3.

This TCR derives from a man aged 18 to 29 in good health. Some clones in this sample may be carry-over from other donors' samples. This sequence joins TRBV6-5 and TRBJ1-2; D call uncertain. Sequenced material: memory CD4+ T cells from PBMCs. The sample's subset: CD45RA-negative fraction. CDR3 bases: TGTGCCAGCAGTTACTTTGAGGGCGGCTACACCTTC. Translation gives CASSYFEGGYTF.